This T cell receptor (beta chain) was observed in a study of regulatory T cells in long-lasting Graves disease (TCRdb year 2021). About the study as a whole: Newly diagnosed Graves' disease patients had taken antithyroid drugs for less than 3 months. This study used TCR sequencing and RNA sequencing of peripheral blood to compare persistent Graves' disease patients against newly diagnosed Graves' disease patients. The study took place in China and was registered as a clinical trial. A total of about 33 samples underwent TCR sequencing, from 13 patients with persistent Graves' disease and 20 or so patients with newly diagnosed Graves' disease.

The paper as a whole reports these results and caveats: Persistent disease showed preferential use of TRBV28, TRBJ1-2 and TRBJ2-5, whereas newly diagnosed disease favored TRBV20-1 and TRBJ2-1. Sequencing and analysis were limited to the TCR beta chain. Only peripheral blood was studied, because thyroid tissue, the primary lesion, was inaccessible. Persistent Graves' disease patients showed lower TCR Shannon entropy and fewer highly expanded clones than newly diagnosed patients, suggesting clonal expansion. The small sample size was acknowledged by the authors as a limitation that may reduce accuracy. Persistent patients shared more public clonotypes among themselves (around 2,800) than newly diagnosed patients did (more than 850).

Measured from the cysteine to the phenylalanine, the CDR3 is 14 residues long. Solely the CDR3 DNA is kept, with 42 bases framed from the first base. The germline V end is reduced by 3 bases and the J end by 4 bases; junction bases left unmatched: 6. The method behind the library was multiplex PCR. TCRdb shows the sequencer as Illumina HiSeq 4000. TCR beta libraries were built with iRepertoire HTBI primers and Arm-PCR amplification of CDR3 regions. Before sequencing, the PCR products went through gel purification. Per the original workflow: Across samples, approximately 68 TRBV and 13 to 15 TRBJ segments were identified and used for gene usage analysis of CDR3 amino acid clonotypes. Filtered high-quality paired reads were merged into contigs using COPE and FqMerger. BLAST was used to align contigs to IMGT TRBV, TRBD and TRBJ reference genes, and CDR3 was defined according to IMGT. Clonotypes above 0.1% frequency were classified as highly expanded clones. Shannon entropy served as the measure of repertoire diversity, while the Gini coefficient captured V-J evenness. A clonotype found in more than one individual was treated as public. TCRdb passed the public sequencing reads through fastp at Q25 and MiXCR, retaining productive beta sequences. Identical CDR3 proteins give one entry, which carries the most common genes and DNA. The V and J calls reflect TCRdb's pipeline rather than the authors' work. The sample table holds about 500,000 distinct CDR3 sequences, of which around 16% were seen once. The ten most abundant clones make up 12% of the sample.

The time point label of this sample denotes: newly diagnosed GD, antithyroid drugs for less than 3 months. RNA was extracted from PBMCs in TRIzol for both TCR sequencing and RNA sequencing. The diagnosis of Graves' disease was made according to American Thyroid Association guidelines. Recruitment of patients was carried out at an endocrinology department in Xi'an, China. Each patient gave approximately 8.8 milliliters of peripheral blood, collected in an EDTA anticoagulant tube. PBMCs were isolated by Ficoll Paque Plus density gradient separation without further T cell sorting. An Agilent 2100 Bioanalyzer and agarose gel were used to check RNA quality, and a NanoDrop 2000 was used to measure RNA concentration. In its sample, this clonotype was seen many times. This receptor's antigen is unknown. Per-nucleotide qualities are absent, and no much larger clonotype sits a single base away. The sample was also linked to a second study, of T cells in Graves' hyperthyroidism and ophthalmopathy. The second publication reports: Stable Graves' hyperthyroidism was defined as no progression to ophthalmopathy during 18 months of follow-up. Hyperthyroidism patients were newly diagnosed, with disease duration under 2 months, and aged 18 to 65 years. Patients with uncontrolled infections, other autoimmune diseases, pregnancy or lactation were excluded. Clinical symptoms, serum thyroxine and TRAb, thyroid ultrasound, and orbital computed tomography formed the basis for the diagnoses. For the first round of RT-PCR on the TCR CDR3, the HTBI primer set was used together with the Qiagen OneStep RT-PCR kit. Most expanded thyroid clonotypes (frequency above 0.001) were also detected in blood, a finding suggesting that blood repertoires may reflect thyroid immune responses. In cross-validation, a model built on a 13 V-J signature told ophthalmopathy apart from stable hyperthyroidism with about 90% sensitivity and roughly 83% specificity, and in testing the same model reached 80%/75%. During validation, the model predicted progression to ophthalmopathy a median of around 7 months ahead of onset, with almost 71% sensitivity and 72% to 85% specificity. To identify distinguishing TCR V-J signatures, a discovery cohort of about a hundred patients was used, comprising 40 to 45 with Graves' ophthalmopathy and around 60 with stable Graves' hyperthyroidism. Prospective prediction of ophthalmopathy was tested in an independent validation cohort consisting of roughly 19 hyperthyroidism patients and around 17 patients who later progressed to ophthalmopathy. The roughly 100 discovery patients were randomly divided into training and test sets at a 7:3 ratio. The study also compared thyroid tissue and blood T-cell repertoires from 6 or 7 Graves' hyperthyroidism patients. Following sampling, methimazole starting at 30 mg daily was given to hyperthyroidism patients, and high-dose intravenous methylprednisolone was given to ophthalmopathy patients. A second multiplex PCR round built the libraries, followed by size selection and purification. Paired-end sequencing of the libraries was performed with 100 bp reads on an Illumina HiSeq2000. SOAPnuke was used to process the raw data, removing reads that contained adapters or uncalled bases, had a mean Phred below 15, or lacked an exact match to the constant primer or identifier. COPE v1.2.5 was used to merge the high-quality paired reads, and each unique nucleotide sequence was defined as a clonotype. Clonotypes were aligned to IMGT TRBV, TRBD and TRBJ reference segments using MiTCR v1.1. Only V-J combinations with frequency above 0.0001, covering roughly 99% of repertoires, were analysed. A TCS score was defined as the ratio of F50 (clonal expansion) to E x V (chaos), with BLOSUM62-based TCRdist applied between CDR3 peptides within each V-J. Welch's t-statistics and random forest reduced around 510 V-J features to about 12, which were used in a naive Bayes classifier (R e1071). No statistical method was used to set the sample size in advance, and investigators knew the group allocation. The paper describes TCR Vbeta CDR3 sequencing of about 140 peripheral blood samples, made up of fewer than 50 ophthalmopathy patients, 70 to 75 hyperthyroidism patients and 17 progressor patients.

The source was peripheral blood mononuclear cells (PBMCs), collected at new diagnosis, from a patient treated with antithyroid drugs. This sequence was found in a man aged 40-49 years with Graves disease. Donor details come from another sample of the same person, matched by shared clones. Recombination joined TRBV12-3 or TRBV12-4 with TRBJ2-7; 7 bases in the junction line up with TRBD2. The nucleotide sequence is given as TGTGCCAGCAGTTTCGGAGCGGGATTTTACGAGCAGTACTTC. Its protein reads: CASSFGAGFYEQYF.